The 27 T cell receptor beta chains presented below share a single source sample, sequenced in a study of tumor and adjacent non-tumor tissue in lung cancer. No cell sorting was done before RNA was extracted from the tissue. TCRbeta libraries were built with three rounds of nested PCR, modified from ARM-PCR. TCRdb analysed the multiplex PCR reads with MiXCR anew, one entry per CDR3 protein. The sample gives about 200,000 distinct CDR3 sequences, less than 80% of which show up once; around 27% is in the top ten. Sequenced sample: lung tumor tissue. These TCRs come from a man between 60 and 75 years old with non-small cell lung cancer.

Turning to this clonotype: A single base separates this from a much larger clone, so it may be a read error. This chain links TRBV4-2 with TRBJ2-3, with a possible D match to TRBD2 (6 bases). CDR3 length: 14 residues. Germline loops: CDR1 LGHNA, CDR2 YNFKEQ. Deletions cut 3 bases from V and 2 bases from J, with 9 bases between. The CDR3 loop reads CASSHPGDTDTQYF. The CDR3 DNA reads TGTGCCAGCAGCCACCCGGGGGACACAGATACGCAGTATTTT.

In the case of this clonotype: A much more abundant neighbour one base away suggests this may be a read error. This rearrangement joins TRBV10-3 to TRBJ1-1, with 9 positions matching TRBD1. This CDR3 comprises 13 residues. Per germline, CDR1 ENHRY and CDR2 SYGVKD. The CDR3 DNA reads TGTGCCATCAGTACAGGGGGCTTCACTGAAACTTTCTTT. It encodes CAISTGGFTETFF.

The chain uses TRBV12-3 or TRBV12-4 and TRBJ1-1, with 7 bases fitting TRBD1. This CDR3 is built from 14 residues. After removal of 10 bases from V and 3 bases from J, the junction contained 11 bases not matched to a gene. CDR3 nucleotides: TGTGCCAACAGGAGGACAGGCATGGACACTGAAGCTTTCTTT. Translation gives CANRRTGMDTEAFF.

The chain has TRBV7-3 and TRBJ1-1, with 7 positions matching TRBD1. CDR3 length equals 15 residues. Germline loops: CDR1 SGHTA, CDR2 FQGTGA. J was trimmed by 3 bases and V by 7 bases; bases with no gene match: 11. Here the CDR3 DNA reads TGTGCCAGCATCTCCGGGACAGAAATTGACACTGAAGCTTTCTTT. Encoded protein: CASISGTEIDTEAFF.

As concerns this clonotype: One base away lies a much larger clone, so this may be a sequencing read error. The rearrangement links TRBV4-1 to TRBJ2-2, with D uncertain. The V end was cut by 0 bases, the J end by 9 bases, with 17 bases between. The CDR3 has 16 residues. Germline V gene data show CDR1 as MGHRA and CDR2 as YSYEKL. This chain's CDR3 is CASSQERQLGAWELFF. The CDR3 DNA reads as TGCGCCAGCAGCCAAGAAAGGCAGCTTGGAGCCTGGGAGCTGTTTTTT.

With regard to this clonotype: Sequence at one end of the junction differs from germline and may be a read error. This chain's CDR3 is CSTSIRSQPQHF. CDR3 nucleotides: TGCAGTACTTCCATACGAAGTCAGCCCCAACATTTT. The rearrangement links TRBV20-1 to TRBJ1-5; the D is unclear. The CDR3 is 12 amino acids. Germline-derived CDR1 and CDR2 are DFQATT and SNEGSKA (reference sequence).

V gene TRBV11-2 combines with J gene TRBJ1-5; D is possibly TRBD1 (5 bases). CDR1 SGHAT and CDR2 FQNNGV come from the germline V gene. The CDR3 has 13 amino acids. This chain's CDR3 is CARSLGQGQPQHF. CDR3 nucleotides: TGTGCTAGGAGCTTAGGCCAGGGACAGCCCCAGCATTTT.

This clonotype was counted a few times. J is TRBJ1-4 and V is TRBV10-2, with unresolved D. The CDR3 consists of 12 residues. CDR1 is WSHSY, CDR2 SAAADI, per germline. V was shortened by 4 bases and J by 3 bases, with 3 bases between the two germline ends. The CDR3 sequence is CASSAANEKLFF. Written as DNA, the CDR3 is TGCGCCAGCAGTGCGGCTAATGAAAAACTGTTTTTT.

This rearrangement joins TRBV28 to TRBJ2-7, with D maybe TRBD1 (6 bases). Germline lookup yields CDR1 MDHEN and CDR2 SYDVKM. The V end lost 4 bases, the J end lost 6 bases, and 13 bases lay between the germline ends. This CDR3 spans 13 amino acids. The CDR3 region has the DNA TGTGCCAGCAGTTGGGGGCCGGCAGGCGAGCAGTACTTC. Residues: CASSWGPAGEQYF. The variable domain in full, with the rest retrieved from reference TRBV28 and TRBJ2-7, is DVKVTQSSRYLVKRTGEKVFLECVQDMDHENMFWYRQDPGLGLRLIYFSYDVKMKEKGDIPEGYSVSREKKERFSLILESASTNQTSMYLCASSWGPAGEQYFGPGTRLTVT.

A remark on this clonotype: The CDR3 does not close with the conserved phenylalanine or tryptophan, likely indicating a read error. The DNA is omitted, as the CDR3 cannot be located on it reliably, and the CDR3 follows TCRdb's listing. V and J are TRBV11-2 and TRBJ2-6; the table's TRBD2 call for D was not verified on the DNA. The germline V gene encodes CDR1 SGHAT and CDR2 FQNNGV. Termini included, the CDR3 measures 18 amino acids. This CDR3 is CASSPTSGGATGADVLTV.

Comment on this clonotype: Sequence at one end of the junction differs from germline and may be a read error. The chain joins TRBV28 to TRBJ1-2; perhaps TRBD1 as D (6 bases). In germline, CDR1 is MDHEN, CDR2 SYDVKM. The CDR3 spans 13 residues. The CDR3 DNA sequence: TGTGCCAGCAGTTTTAGGGACAACTGTGGCTACACCTTC. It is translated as CASSFRDNCGYTF.

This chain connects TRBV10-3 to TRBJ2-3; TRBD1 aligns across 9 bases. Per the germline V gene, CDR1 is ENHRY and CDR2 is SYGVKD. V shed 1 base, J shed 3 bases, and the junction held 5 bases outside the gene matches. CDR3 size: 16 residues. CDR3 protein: CAISEFPGQGTDTQYF. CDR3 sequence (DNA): TGTGCCATCAGTGAGTTCCCGGGACAGGGAACAGATACGCAGTATTTT.

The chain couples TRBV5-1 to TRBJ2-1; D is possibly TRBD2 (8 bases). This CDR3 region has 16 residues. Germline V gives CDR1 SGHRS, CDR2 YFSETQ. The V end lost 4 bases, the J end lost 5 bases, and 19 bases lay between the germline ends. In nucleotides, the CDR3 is TGCGCCAGCAGCAACCTAACGGGAGGGGGCCACAATGAGCAGTTCTTC. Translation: CASSNLTGGGHNEQFF.

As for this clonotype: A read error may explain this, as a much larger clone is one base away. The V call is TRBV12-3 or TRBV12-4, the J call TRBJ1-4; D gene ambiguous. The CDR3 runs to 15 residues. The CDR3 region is CPSSSTPERNEKLFF. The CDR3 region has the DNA TGTCCCAGCAGTTCTACACCAGAAAGAAATGAAAAACTGTTTTTT.

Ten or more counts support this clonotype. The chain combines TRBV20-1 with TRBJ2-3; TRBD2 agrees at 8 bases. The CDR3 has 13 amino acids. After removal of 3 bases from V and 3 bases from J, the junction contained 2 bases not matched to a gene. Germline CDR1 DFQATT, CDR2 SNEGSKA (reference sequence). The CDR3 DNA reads TGCAGTGCTAGCGGGAGGGTGACAGATACGCAGTATTTT. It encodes CSASGRVTDTQYF.

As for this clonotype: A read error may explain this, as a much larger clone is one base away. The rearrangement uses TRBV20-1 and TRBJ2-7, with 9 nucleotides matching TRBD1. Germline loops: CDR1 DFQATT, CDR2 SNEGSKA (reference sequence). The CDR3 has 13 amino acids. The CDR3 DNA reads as TGCAGAGCCCCGGGACAGGGAACTTACGAGCAGTACTTC. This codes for CRAPGQGTYEQYF.

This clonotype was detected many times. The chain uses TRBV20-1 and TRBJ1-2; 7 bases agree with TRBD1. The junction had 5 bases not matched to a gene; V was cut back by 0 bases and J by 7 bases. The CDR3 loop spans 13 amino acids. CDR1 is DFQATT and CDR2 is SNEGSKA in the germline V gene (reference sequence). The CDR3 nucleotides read TGCAGTGCTAGAGAGACAGGGCGAGGTGGCTACACCTTC. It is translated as CSARETGRGGYTF.

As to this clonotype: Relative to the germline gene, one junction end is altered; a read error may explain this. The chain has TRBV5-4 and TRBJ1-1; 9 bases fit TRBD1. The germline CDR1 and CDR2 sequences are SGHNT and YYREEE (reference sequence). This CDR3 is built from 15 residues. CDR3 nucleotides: TGTGTCAGCAGCTTCCAACAGGGGGCGCTCACTGAAGCTTTCTTT. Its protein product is CVSSFQQGALTEAFF. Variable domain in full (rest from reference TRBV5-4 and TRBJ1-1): ETGVTQSPTHLIKTRGQQVTLRCSSQSGHNTVSWYQQALGQGPQFIFQYYREEENGRGNFPPRFSGLQFPNYSSELNVNALELDDSALYLCVSSFQQGALTEAFFGQGTRLTVV.

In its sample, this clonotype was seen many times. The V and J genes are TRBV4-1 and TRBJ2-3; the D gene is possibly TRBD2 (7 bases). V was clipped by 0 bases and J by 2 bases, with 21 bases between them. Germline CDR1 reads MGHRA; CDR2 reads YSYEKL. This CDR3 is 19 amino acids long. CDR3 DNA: TGCGCCAGCAGCCAAGACGGCGGCTACGGGGGGCCTTACACAGATACGCAGTATTTT. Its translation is CASSQDGGYGGPYTDTQYF.

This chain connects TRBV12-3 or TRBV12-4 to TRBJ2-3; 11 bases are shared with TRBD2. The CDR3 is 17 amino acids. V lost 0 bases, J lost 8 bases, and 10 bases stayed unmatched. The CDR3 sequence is CASSLASISGRETTQYF. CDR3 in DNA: TGTGCCAGCAGTTTAGCCTCCATTAGCGGGAGGGAAACTACGCAGTATTTT.

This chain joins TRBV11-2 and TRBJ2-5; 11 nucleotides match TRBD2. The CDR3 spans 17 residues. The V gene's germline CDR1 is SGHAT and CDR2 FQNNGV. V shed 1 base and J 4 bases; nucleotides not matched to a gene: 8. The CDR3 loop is CASSLGILAGGGETQYF. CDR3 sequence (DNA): TGTGCCAGCAGCTTAGGGATCCTAGCGGGAGGTGGAGAGACCCAGTACTTC. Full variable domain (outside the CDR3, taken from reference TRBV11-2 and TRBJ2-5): EAGVAQSPRYKIIEKRQSVAFWCNPISGHATLYWYQQILGQGPKLLIQFQNNGVVDDSQLPKDRFSAERLKGVDSTLKIQPAKLEDSAVYLCASSLGILAGGGETQYFGPGTRLLVL.

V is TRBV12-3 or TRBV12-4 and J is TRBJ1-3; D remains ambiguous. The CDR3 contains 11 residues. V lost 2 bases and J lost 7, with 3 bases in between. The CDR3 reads CASSLSNTIYF. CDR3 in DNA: TGTGCCAGCAGTTTATCGAACACCATATATTTT.

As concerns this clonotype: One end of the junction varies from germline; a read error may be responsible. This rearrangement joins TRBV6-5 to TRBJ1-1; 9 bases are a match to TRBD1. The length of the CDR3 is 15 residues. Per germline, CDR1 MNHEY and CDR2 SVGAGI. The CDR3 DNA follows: TGTGCCAGCAGGACTAGACAGGGGGGTAACACTGAAGCTTCCTTT. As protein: CASRTRQGGNTEASF.

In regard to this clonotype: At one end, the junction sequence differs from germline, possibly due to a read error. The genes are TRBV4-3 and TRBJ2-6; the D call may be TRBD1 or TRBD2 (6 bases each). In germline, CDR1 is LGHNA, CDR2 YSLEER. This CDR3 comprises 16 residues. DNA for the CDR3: TGCGCCAGCAGCCAAGAGGCGGTGTGGGGGGCAAACGTCCTGACTTTC. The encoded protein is CASSQEAVWGANVLTF.

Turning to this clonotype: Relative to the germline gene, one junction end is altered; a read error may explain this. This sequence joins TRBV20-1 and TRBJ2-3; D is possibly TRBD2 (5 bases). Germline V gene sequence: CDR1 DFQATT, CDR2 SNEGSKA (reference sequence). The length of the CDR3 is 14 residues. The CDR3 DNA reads TGCAGTTCTAGCCCGTATTCAGGCACAGATACGCAGTATTTT. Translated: CSSSPYSGTDTQYF.

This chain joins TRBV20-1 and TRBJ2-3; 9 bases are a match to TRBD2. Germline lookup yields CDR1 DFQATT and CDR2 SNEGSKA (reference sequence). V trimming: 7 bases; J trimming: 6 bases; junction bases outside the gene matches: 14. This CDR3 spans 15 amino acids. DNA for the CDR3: TGCAGTGTCCCGCGACTAGCGGTAGGCCCCGATACGCAGTATTTT. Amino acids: CSVPRLAVGPDTQYF.

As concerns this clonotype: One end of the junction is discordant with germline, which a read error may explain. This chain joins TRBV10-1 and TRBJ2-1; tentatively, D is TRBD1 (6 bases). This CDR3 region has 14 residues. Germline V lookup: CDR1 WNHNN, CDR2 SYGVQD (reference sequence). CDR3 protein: CASSEYQGFTGQLF. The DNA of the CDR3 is TGCGCCAGCAGTGAATATCAGGGGTTTACAGGCCAGCTCTTC.